The present T cell receptor beta chain was sequenced within a study of blood T cells in healthy people across ages. For the second PCR, which ran for 7 to 11 cycles, a sample-barcoded 5' primer and a J-beta primer mix were used. TCRdb itself ran the 5' RACE reads through MiXCR, one entry per CDR3 protein. The sample lists nearly 1 million distinct CDR3 sequences, roughly half seen once, with 20% to 25% in the top ten. As regards this clonotype: A junction boundary mismatches the germline segment, possibly from a read error.

This CDR3 region has 13 residues. In germline, CDR1 is MNHEY, CDR2 SVGEGT. The chain carries TRBV6-2 or TRBV6-3 and TRBJ2-6; the D gene is possibly TRBD2 (6 bases). This TCR was sampled from a woman in her sixties or seventies in good health. The sequencing sample was made of blood. The CDR3 loop reads CTSSGGWANVLTF. DNA of the CDR3: TGTACCAGCAGTGGAGGGTGGGCCAACGTCCTGACTTTC.